This TCR beta chain is drawn from a study of shared clonotypes between healthy human individuals. Healthy HIV-negative adults with no recent acute infections or vaccinations were recruited as donors. Adults of Caucasian background living in Nashville, Tennessee made up all donors. On this clone itself: The antigen remains unidentified.

The germline V and J ends were trimmed by 1 base and 4 bases, with 14 bases remaining between them. CDR1 SGHTA and CDR2 FQGNSA come from the germline V gene. This CDR3 spans 16 amino acids. Broader study findings: Genetic and exposure-history diversity was limited by the few donors.

It was on ten immunoSEQ deep assay plates that unsorted PBMC DNA was sequenced. Clones were sequenced by immunoSEQ multiplex PCR, and TCRdb holds only the in-frame ones, with some missing. The data show about 460,000 clones, around 77% seen once. The receptor's source is a woman in her forties in good health. Some clones in this sample may be carry-over from other donors' samples. This chain connects TRBV7-2 to TRBJ2-1; possible D gene TRBD1, 6 bases. The sample comprised PBMCs. In DNA, the CDR3 is TGTGCCAGCAGCTTAGAGGGGACAACCGAATACAATGAGCAGTTCTTC. As protein: CASSLEGTTEYNEQFF.